These 25 T cell receptor beta chains were all obtained from the same sample, sequenced in a study of response to subunit inactivated influenza vaccine. From the RT-PCR reads, TCRdb called clonotypes with MiXCR, one entry per CDR3 protein. The sample includes about 620,000 distinct CDR3 sequences, around 11% seen only once; the top ten take around 10%. The same sample was also used in a study of T cells expressing NK-cell markers. That paper states: The cDNA for TCR beta came from 5'RACE template switching with UMIs.

Sequenced material: PBMCs from blood, taken on the day of vaccination. The source is a man aged 45 to 65 who received an inactivated influenza vaccine.

This clonotype showed up just a few times. This chain joins TRBV3-1 and TRBJ2-5, with D possibly being TRBD1 (6 bases). CDR1 and CDR2 from the germline V gene are LGHDT and YNNKEL (reference sequence). The CDR3 is 16 residues long. V was shortened by 1 base and J by 2 bases, with 14 bases between the two germline ends. CDR3 DNA sequence: TGTGCCAGCAGCCAAGCCTCCGGGACACCACAAGAGACCCAGTACTTC. As protein: CASSQASGTPQETQYF.

This clonotype has more than one count but fewer than ten. The chain has TRBV12-3 or TRBV12-4 and TRBJ1-1; D perhaps matches TRBD1 (5 bases). The CDR3 runs 15 residues. V lost 6 bases, J lost 1 base, and 15 bases lay in between. CDR3 sequence reads: CASSIFSGRNTEAFF. The CDR3 nucleotides read TGTGCCAGCAGCATCTTCTCAGGGAGGAACACTGAAGCTTTCTTT.

The chain couples TRBV10-3 to TRBJ2-1; unclear D gene. CDR3 length equals 16 residues. Trimming left V 4 bases short and J 6 bases short, with 19 bases between. CDR1 is ENHRY and CDR2 is SYGVKD in the germline V gene. CDR3 bases: TGTGCCATCAGTGGACGTCGGGCTTCAGGACCCAATGAGCAGTTCTTC. Protein product: CAISGRRASGPNEQFF.

The rearrangement links TRBV5-1 to TRBJ2-3; 7 bases agree with TRBD1. Looked up from germline, CDR1 is SGHRS and CDR2 is YFSETQ. J gave up 2 bases and V 6 bases, and 6 bases lay outside the gene matches. This CDR3 region has 14 residues. The DNA for the CDR3 is TGCGCCAGCACCAACGGACAGGTCACAGATACGCAGTATTTT. Translation gives CASTNGQVTDTQYF.

This clonotype appeared many times. One end of the junction varies from germline; a read error may be responsible. This chain connects TRBV6-2 or TRBV6-3 to TRBJ2-2, with 7 bases identical to TRBD2. Germline V lookup: CDR1 MNHEY, CDR2 SVGEGT. The CDR3 covers 16 residues. CDR3 DNA: TGTGCCAGCAGCCTGACCGGCGGGAGAAACAGCGGGGAGCTGTTTTTT. Amino acid sequence: CASSLTGGRNSGELFF.

This clonotype was counted only a few times. This chain joins TRBV20-1 and TRBJ2-5; D not certain. Trimming removed 5 bases at V and 4 bases at J, with 11 bases between. The CDR3 is 12 amino acids. Germline V gives CDR1 DFQATT, CDR2 SNEGSKA (reference sequence). CDR3 in amino acids: CSARASLETQYF. CDR3 bases: TGCAGTGCTCGCGCCTCTTTAGAGACCCAGTACTTC.

The rearrangement uses TRBV3-1 and TRBJ1-2, with D unresolved. The CDR3 runs 13 residues. The germline gives CDR1 LGHDT, CDR2 YNNKEL (reference sequence). Trimming took 6 bases from V and 4 from J, leaving 12 bases between them. The CDR3 DNA reads TGTGCCAGCAGTCTAAAGGCAGCCTATGGCTACACCTTC. Protein: CASSLKAAYGYTF.

V is TRBV20-1 and J is TRBJ2-1; 10 bases line up with TRBD2. The CDR3 is 16 amino acids. The V gene's germline CDR1 is DFQATT and CDR2 SNEGSKA (reference sequence). Trimming took 1 base from V and 4 from J; bases not matched to a gene: 7. The CDR3 spells CSARATTSGPYNEQFF. The CDR3 DNA follows: TGCAGTGCTAGAGCCACGACTAGCGGGCCATACAATGAGCAGTTCTTC.

Only a few counts were recorded for this clonotype. This chain uses TRBV20-1 with TRBJ2-3; 11 bases align to TRBD2. The V gene end was trimmed by 6 bases and the J gene end by 3 bases; junction bases not matched to a gene: 11. The CDR3 contains 16 residues. Germline V CDR1 and CDR2: DFQATT, SNEGSKA (reference sequence). The CDR3 nucleotides read TGCAGTGCCATAGGCGCTAGCGGGGGGATTACAGATACGCAGTATTTT. Residues: CSAIGASGGITDTQYF.

The chain uses TRBV5-1 and TRBJ2-1, with D perhaps TRBD1 (5 bases). The CDR3 is made up of 16 amino acids. Germline V gives CDR1 SGHRS, CDR2 YFSETQ. Deletions cut 0 bases from V and 2 bases from J, with 12 bases between. The CDR3 here is CASSLGSTGPYNEQFF. DNA for the CDR3: TGCGCCAGCAGCTTGGGTAGTACAGGACCCTACAATGAGCAGTTCTTC.

This sequence joins TRBV15 and TRBJ2-6; no clear D. The V and J ends lost 7 bases and 2 bases respectively, with 12 bases between them. This CDR3 spans 15 amino acids. CDR1 is LNHNV and CDR2 is YYDKDF in the germline V gene (reference sequence). For the CDR3, the DNA is TGTGCCACCACTTTAGACATGACTGGGGCCAACGTCCTGACTTTC. The encoded protein is CATTLDMTGANVLTF.

This clonotype turned up a few times. The chain uses TRBV7-2 and TRBJ2-2; 7 nucleotides align to TRBD2. Per germline, CDR1 SGHTA and CDR2 FQGNSA. Trimming cost V 0 bases and J 0 bases; bases outside gene matches: 1. The CDR3 length is 16 residues. The DNA for the CDR3 is TGTGCCAGCAGCTTAGCCCTAGCGGCGAACACCGGGGAGCTGTTTTTT. It encodes CASSLALAANTGELFF. The complete variable domain, with remaining parts taken from reference TRBV7-2 and TRBJ2-2, reads GAGVSQSPSNKVTEKGKDVELRCDPISGHTALYWYRQSLGQGLEFLIYFQGNSAPDKSGLPSDRFSAERTGGSVSTLTIQRTQQEDSAVYLCASSLALAANTGELFFGEGSRLTVL.

The CDR3 bases are TGTGCCAGCAGCCGAGGGATTTCCAACACCGGGGAGCTGTTTTTT. Translation: CASSRGISNTGELFF. The chain carries TRBV7-2 and TRBJ2-2, with D possibly matching TRBD2 (5 bases). Deletions cut 5 bases from V and 2 bases from J, with 12 bases between. The germline gives CDR1 SGHTA, CDR2 FQGNSA. This CDR3 has 15 amino acids.

This clonotype was seen a few times. The CDR3 loop is CASSLPQGALGYTF. The CDR3 region has the DNA TGTGCCAGCAGTCTTCCTCAGGGGGCGCTGGGCTACACCTTC. The chain is built from TRBV28 and TRBJ1-2, with 8 bases aligning to TRBD1. The J segment lost 8 bases and the V segment lost 5 bases, leaving 10 bases of the junction unmatched. The CDR3 sequence is 14 residues long. The germline V gene has CDR1 MDHEN and CDR2 SYDVKM.

This clonotype has a handful of counts. This chain joins TRBV28 and TRBJ2-5, with a weak D call TRBD2 (5 bases). The V gene lost 3 bases and the J gene lost 5 bases, with 13 bases spanning the gap. Looked up from germline, CDR1 is MDHEN and CDR2 is SYDVKM. The CDR3 runs to 14 residues. The CDR3 nucleotides read TGTGCCAGCAGTTTGTGGGCAAGGAGGGAGACCCAGTACTTC. It specifies CASSLWARRETQYF.

The rearrangement joins TRBV10-3 to TRBJ2-4; no definite D call. This CDR3 spans 14 amino acids. The V and J ends lost 3 bases and 1 base respectively, with 7 bases between them. Germline CDR1 ENHRY, CDR2 SYGVKD. The CDR3 spells CAISETGAKNIQYF. DNA of the CDR3: TGTGCCATCAGTGAAACCGGGGCCAAAAACATTCAGTACTTC.

To note about this clonotype: A read error may produce the germline difference seen at one junction end. The rearrangement links TRBV5-1 to TRBJ2-5; D tentatively reads TRBD1 or TRBD2 (5 bases each). Germline V gives CDR1 SGHRS, CDR2 YFSETQ. The CDR3 consists of 16 residues. In DNA, the CDR3 is TGCGCCAACAGCTTGGGGGAATTGGCAAGGTTGGAGACCCAGTACTTC. It yields the protein CANSLGELARLETQYF.

This chain uses TRBV5-1 with TRBJ1-5, with no clear D. In germline, CDR1 is SGHRS, CDR2 YFSETQ. Trimming stripped 1 base from V and 0 bases from J, with 8 bases between. The length of the CDR3 is 15 residues. CDR3 sequence: CASSLSDYSNQPQHF. CDR3 bases: TGCGCCAGCAGCTTGTCCGATTATAGCAATCAGCCCCAGCATTTT.

The chain combines TRBV5-1 with TRBJ1-1; no definite D call. The CDR3 runs to 13 residues. V was cut by 4 bases and J by 1 base, with 8 bases left in between. In germline, CDR1 is SGHRS, CDR2 YFSETQ. DNA for the CDR3: TGCGCCAGCAGCCAGGACGGGAACACTGAAGCTTTCTTT. It translates to CASSQDGNTEAFF.

V gene TRBV4-3 combines with J gene TRBJ2-7; weak D call: TRBD1 (5 bases). Germline V gene data show CDR1 as LGHNA and CDR2 as YSLEER. Trimming took off 4 bases at V and 3 bases at J, with 13 bases between the two ends. The length of the CDR3 is 14 residues. The CDR3 region is CASSPMATDYEQYF. As DNA, the CDR3 is TGCGCCAGCAGCCCTATGGCGACAGACTACGAGCAGTACTTC.

This clonotype has a count of ten or more. The gene calls are TRBV4-2 and TRBJ1-2, with unresolved D. Trimming removed 1 base from V and 6 bases from J, with 12 bases in between. Per the germline V gene, CDR1 is LGHNA and CDR2 is YNFKEQ. The CDR3 has 14 amino acids. The CDR3 is CASSQAGVENGYTF. DNA for the CDR3: TGTGCCAGCAGCCAAGCGGGTGTCGAGAATGGCTACACCTTC.

This clonotype was seen only a few times. The rearrangement uses TRBV6-1 and TRBJ2-1; 8 nucleotides agree with TRBD1. With V trimmed by 3 bases and J by 7 bases, 5 bases remained unmatched. The CDR3 loop spans 14 amino acids. Germline assignment: CDR1 MNHNS and CDR2 SASEGT. The CDR3 DNA sequence: TGTGCCAGCAGTGACAGGGGGCTCGTGAATGAGCAGTTCTTC. Translated: CASSDRGLVNEQFF.

This clonotype was seen more than once but under ten times. The chain carries TRBV4-1 and TRBJ2-2, with D tentatively TRBD1 or TRBD2 (5 bases each). CDR3 length equals 14 residues. Germline CDR1 and CDR2: MGHRA and YSYEKL. V dropped 4 bases and J dropped 4 bases, with 10 bases sitting between them. CDR3 sequence (DNA): TGCGCCAGCAGCCCTTGGGGGACCACCGGGGAGCTGTTTTTT. Protein: CASSPWGTTGELFF.

This clonotype was detected only a few times. The V and J genes are TRBV2 and TRBJ2-7; tentatively, D is TRBD1 (6 bases). Germline loops: CDR1 SNHLY, CDR2 FYNNEI. The V and J ends lost 6 bases and 5 bases respectively, with 11 bases between them. There are 12 residues in the CDR3. DNA for the CDR3: TGTGCCAGCAGCGGACAGCTGAACGAGCAGTACTTC. Protein product: CASSGQLNEQYF.

The chain carries TRBV11-2 and TRBJ1-6; possibly TRBD1 for D (6 bases). V was trimmed by 1 base and J by 6 bases, leaving 13 bases between them. Germline CDR1 and CDR2: SGHAT and FQNNGV. The CDR3 totals 16 residues. The CDR3, as DNA: TGTGCCAGCAGCTTAGTTAGGCAGGGGCTTAATTCACCCCTCCACTTT. This codes for CASSLVRQGLNSPLHF.